One and the same sample provided the 13 T cell receptor beta chains below, sequenced in a study of PD-1 blockade in classical Hodgkin lymphoma. Some clones are missing from TCRdb's copy, which holds only in-frame ones; the method was immunoSEQ multiplex PCR. This sample has about 46,000 clones, with 80% found just once. All trial patients relapsed after autologous stem cell transplantation. Source: peripheral blood mononuclear cells (PBMCs), taken before the second cycle of nivolumab. The receptors here all came from a human donor with classical Hodgkin lymphoma.

The rearrangement uses TRBV6-8 and TRBJ2-7; 12 bases are a match to TRBD2. Germline V lookup: CDR1 MNHGY, CDR2 SAAAGT. The J segment lost 7 bases and the V segment lost 0 bases, leaving 7 bases of the junction unmatched. This CDR3 region has 16 residues. The CDR3 sequence is CASSYSTLAGGREQYF. The CDR3 DNA sequence: TGTGCCAGCAGTTACTCGACTCTAGCGGGGGGGAGAGAGCAGTACTTC.

This sequence joins TRBV5-1 and TRBJ1-5, with 9 bases that match TRBD1. Trimming cost V 6 bases and J 9 bases; bases outside gene matches: 13. CDR1 and CDR2 from the germline V gene are SGHRS and YFSETQ. The CDR3 consists of 15 residues. CDR3 sequence reads: CASKERPGTGLPQHF. The CDR3 DNA reads TGCGCCAGCAAGGAGAGGCCCGGGACAGGGCTGCCCCAGCATTTT.

This chain connects TRBV6-6 to TRBJ2-7; TRBD2 agrees at 8 bases. The CDR3 consists of 15 residues. The V and J ends lost 0 bases and 3 bases, in that order; junction bases with no gene match: 4. Germline V gene lookup returns CDR1 MNHNY and CDR2 SVGAGI (reference sequence). The DNA for the CDR3 is TGTGCCAGCAGTTACTCGAAGACTAGCGACTACGAGCAGTACTTC. Encoded protein: CASSYSKTSDYEQYF.

The gene calls are TRBV7-6 and TRBJ2-3; TRBD1 or TRBD2 may be the D gene (5 bases each). This CDR3 region has 15 residues. Trimming removed 8 bases from V and 3 bases from J, with 18 bases in between. Germline loops: CDR1 SGHVS, CDR2 FNYEAQ. The CDR3 here is CASFSLGAATDTQYF. In DNA form, the CDR3 reads TGTGCCAGCTTTTCCCTCGGGGCGGCTACAGATACGCAGTATTTT.

The chain has TRBV18 and TRBJ2-2; unclear D gene. Trimming stripped 4 bases from V and 3 bases from J, with 9 bases between. Germline assignment: CDR1 KGHSH and CDR2 LQKENI. The CDR3 has 14 residues. The CDR3 bases are TGTGCCAGCTCACTCCTACAAGACACCGGGGAGCTGTTTTTT. Translating it yields CASSLLQDTGELFF.

This chain joins TRBV15 and TRBJ2-5, with 8 nucleotides matching TRBD1. V lost 4 bases, J lost 3 bases, and 10 bases stayed unmatched. CDR3 length: 16 amino acids. Germline V gives CDR1 LNHNV, CDR2 YYDKDF (reference sequence). The CDR3 region has the DNA TGTGCCACCAGCAACCGCCCCAGGGGGCTCGAAGAGACCCAGTACTTC. The encoded protein is CATSNRPRGLEETQYF. Variable domain in full (rest from reference TRBV15 and TRBJ2-5): DAMVIQNPRYQVTQFGKPVTLSCSQTLNHNVMYWYQQKSSQAPKLLFHYYDKDFNNEADTPDNFQSRRPNTSFCFLDIRSPGLGDTAMYLCATSNRPRGLEETQYFGPGTRLLVL.

This chain links TRBV7-2 with TRBJ2-1; 8 bases map to TRBD2. The V and J ends lost 1 base and 4 bases, in that order; junction bases with no gene match: 6. Germline loops: CDR1 SGHTA, CDR2 FQGNSA. The CDR3 sequence is 16 residues long. This CDR3 is CASSLDLAGVYNEQFF. DNA for the CDR3: TGTGCCAGCAGCTTAGATCTAGCGGGTGTTTACAATGAGCAGTTCTTC.

The rearrangement uses TRBV25-1 and TRBJ1-1; a possible D gene is TRBD1 (5 bases). The CDR3 has 12 residues. With 7 bases removed from V and 4 bases from J, the gap between germline ends came to 10 bases. The germline V gene has CDR1 MGHDK and CDR2 SYGVNS. CDR3 loop: CASNGGGTEAFF. The CDR3 DNA is TGTGCCAGCAACGGGGGGGGCACTGAAGCTTTCTTT.

The genes are TRBV5-3 and TRBJ1-3, with 9 bases that match TRBD1. TRBV5-3 is an ORF; its function is uncertain. The CDR3 runs to 16 residues. With V trimmed by 1 base and J by 2 bases, 4 bases remained unmatched. The CDR3 nucleotides are TGTGCCAGAAGCTTGCCGGACAGGGGAGCTGGAAACACCATATATTTT. The encoded protein is CARSLPDRGAGNTIYF.

This clone occurred a few times. The gene calls are TRBV9 and TRBJ2-3; tentatively, D is TRBD2 (7 bases). CDR1 SGDLS and CDR2 YYNGEE come from the germline V gene. V shed 4 bases and J shed 2 bases, with 17 bases lying between them. The CDR3 totals 16 residues. The CDR3 DNA reads as TGTGCCAGCAGCCAGTCCGGGGGGCGTAACACAGATACGCAGTATTTT. Its translation is CASSQSGGRNTDTQYF. The full variable domain, in which reference TRBV9 and TRBJ2-3 provide the parts outside the CDR3, is DSGVTQTPKHLITATGQRVTLRCSPRSGDLSVYWYQQSLDQGLQFLIQYYNGEERAKGNILERFSAQQFPDLHSELNLSSLELGDSALYFCASSQSGGRNTDTQYFGPGTRLTVL.

V is TRBV4-2 and J is TRBJ2-7; either TRBD1 or TRBD2 may supply D (5 bases each). CDR3 length: 14 residues. V dropped 5 bases and J dropped 4 bases, with 15 bases sitting between them. Germline V gene data show CDR1 as LGHNA and CDR2 as YNFKEQ. The CDR3, as DNA: TGTGCCAGCAGCTCCGGGACGTTGGGGTACGAGCAGTACTTC. Translation: CASSSGTLGYEQYF.

CDR3 sequence reads: CAISVDRGLLNYGYTF. The CDR3 DNA follows: TGTGCCATCAGTGTTGACAGGGGTCTGTTAAACTATGGCTACACCTTC. The V gene is TRBV10-3, the J gene TRBJ1-2, with 8 bases identical to TRBD1. From germline, CDR1 is ENHRY and CDR2 SYGVKD. The CDR3 loop spans 16 amino acids. Losses at the gene ends were 4 bases for V and 2 bases for J; bases not matched to a gene: 9.

The J gene is TRBJ2-3, the V gene TRBV5-1, with D possibly being TRBD2 (6 bases). The CDR3 runs 14 residues. V dropped 7 bases and J dropped 0 bases, with 12 bases sitting between them. CDR1 and CDR2 from the germline V gene are SGHRS and YFSETQ. The CDR3 DNA reads TGCGCCAGCGTAAGAGGAGGGAGCACAGATACGCAGTATTTT. Residues: CASVRGGSTDTQYF.